This T cell receptor (beta chain) originates from a study of PD-1 blockade in classical Hodgkin lymphoma. At the level of the study: Administration of nivolumab to patients was at 3 mg/kg intravenously every 2 weeks.

Study conclusions and caveats: The authors excluded patients who started nivolumab under 1 year after ASCT. Complete responders entered with baseline diversity on par with newly diagnosed patients, the results showed.

Every patient experienced relapse after autologous stem cell transplantation, and brentuximab vedotin exposure varied. Here immunoSEQ multiplex PCR was the method, and the copy in TCRdb shows in-frame clones only, minus some. Of 95,000 to 100,000 clones listed, around 89% are singletons. With regard to this clone: Its antigen remains unknown.

The sequence was obtained from a human donor with classical Hodgkin lymphoma. This specimen was peripheral blood mononuclear cells (PBMCs), taken before the second cycle of nivolumab.

As DNA, the CDR3 is TGTGCCAGCAGCACGGACAGGGGAGAGACCCAGTACTTC. Amino acid sequence: CASSTDRGETQYF. The rearrangement uses TRBV7-7 and TRBJ2-5; 9 bases match TRBD1. Germline CDR1 and CDR2: SSHAT and FNYEAQ (reference sequence). This CDR3 spans 13 amino acids. Germline trimming cut 5 bases from V and 4 bases from J; bases unmatched to any gene: 2.